This TCR beta chain comes out of a study of cytomegalovirus exposure and HLA in healthy donors (dated by TCRdb to 2016 to 2017). A note on the overall study: A later analysis indicated that the 120 or so validation repertoires were generated on the platform also employed for the 720 or so repertoires of the first cohort. The study was designed to test whether signatures of past pathogen exposure could be identified by cataloging public T cell receptors. A separate validation cohort of about 110 different subjects was used in addition to the roughly 720-subject first cohort. High-throughput TCR immunosequencing, statistical association of individual TCRs with disease status, and machine learning were combined to predict cytomegalovirus infection status.

There are 16 amino acids in the CDR3, from cysteine to phenylalanine inclusive. The kept DNA is CDR3 alone, 48 bases in frame from the first base. Trimming leaves V shorter by 5 bases and J shorter by 7 bases, with the junction holding 16 bases beyond the gene matches. CDR1 is given as MDHEN and CDR2 as SYDVKM, both from the germline V gene. Separate from the roughly 650-subject first cohort, the validation cohort of about 120 subjects was the group to which the donors belonged. Library method: the immunoSEQ multiplex PCR assay. For the original study's pipeline: A statistical classification framework was built for diagnosing cytomegalovirus status from the catalog of TCR beta chain sequences. Drawn from immuneACCESS, this table holds only the in-frame rearrangements with V and J called that TCRdb kept. Clones are partly lost; checked studies trace under half to an unresolved V gene and leave the rest unexplained. V, J and clone size are taken as reported in that table, and D and trimming were inferred from the DNA itself. The table for this sample lists roughly 73,000 clones; around 94% of them were counted only once. The ten largest account for around 1.5% of the sample.

What the work shows at the level of the full study, not this receptor alone: Cytomegalovirus status was reported to be diagnosed by the classifier with high specificity and sensitivity in both the original and validation cohorts. In vitro tests confirmed that three of the cytomegalovirus-associated TCR beta chains recognize cytomegalovirus antigens. A later analysis found that TCRs clustered in the first cohort also tended to co-occur in the roughly 120 validation repertoires, with just under 95% of cluster scores above 0. The study listed 164 TCR beta chains as associated with cytomegalovirus. The validation cohort had no HLA typing available for a later analysis, so co-occurrence within that cohort was assessed over all 120 or so repertoires. While some public TCRs were present in many individuals, most TCR sequences turned up only very rarely across donors. According to the authors, the approach could potentially be generalized to other disease states and immunological phenotypes.

Turning to this clone: No antigen is known for it. The record has no base qualities; no much larger clone is one base away.

The origin of this receptor is a man aged 18 to 29 in good health and CMV-seropositive. The chain links TRBV28 with TRBJ2-7; TRBD1 fits 8 bases in the junction. What was sequenced was PBMCs. Here is the DNA: TGTGCCAGCAGTATCCCCCTCCCAGCAGGGGGCTCGGAGCAGTACTTC. It encodes CASSIPLPAGGSEQYF.